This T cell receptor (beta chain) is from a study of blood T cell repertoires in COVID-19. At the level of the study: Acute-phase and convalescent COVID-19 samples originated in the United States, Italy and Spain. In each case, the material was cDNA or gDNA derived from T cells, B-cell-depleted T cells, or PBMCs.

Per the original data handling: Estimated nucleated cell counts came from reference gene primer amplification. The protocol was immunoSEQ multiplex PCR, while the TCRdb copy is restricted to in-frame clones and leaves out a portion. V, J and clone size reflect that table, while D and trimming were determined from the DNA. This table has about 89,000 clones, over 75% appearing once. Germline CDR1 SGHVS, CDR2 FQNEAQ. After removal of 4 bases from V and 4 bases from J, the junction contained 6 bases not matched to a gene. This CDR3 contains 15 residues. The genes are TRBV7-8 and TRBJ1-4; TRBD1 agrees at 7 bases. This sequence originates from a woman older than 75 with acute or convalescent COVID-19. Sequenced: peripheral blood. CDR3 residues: CASSSWAGGNEKLFF. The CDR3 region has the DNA TGTGCCAGCAGCTCCTGGGCAGGGGGTAATGAAAAACTGTTTTTT.